Below, 25 T cell receptor beta chains from the same sample are listed, as sequenced in a study of blood T cells in healthy people across ages. Primed by a sample-barcoded 5' primer and a J-beta primer mix, a second PCR proceeded for 7 to 11 cycles. TCRdb processed the 5' RACE reads anew with MiXCR; each CDR3 protein has one entry. The top ten clones hold 7.7% of a sample with around 1,700,000 distinct CDR3 sequences, 25% to 30% of them seen once. The sequencing input was blood. The receptors stem from a woman aged 25-40 years in good health.

This clonotype was recorded a few times. The V and J genes are TRBV28 and TRBJ1-2, with D unclear. V was pared by 6 bases and J by 8 bases, with 16 bases between. Looked up from germline, CDR1 is MDHEN and CDR2 is SYDVKM. This CDR3 contains 13 residues. Here the CDR3 DNA reads TGTGCCAGCAGCCGGAATTCAATGCAAGGCTACACCTTC. Translation gives CASSRNSMQGYTF.

This clonotype was found a few times. The rearrangement links TRBV20-1 to TRBJ2-7; D is uncertain. The CDR3 length is 13 residues. Germline-derived CDR1 and CDR2 are DFQATT and SNEGSKA (reference sequence). V was pared by 0 bases and J by 4 bases, with 10 bases between. CDR3 protein: CSARDSGWYEQYF. The DNA for the CDR3 is TGCAGTGCTAGAGATTCGGGTTGGTACGAGCAGTACTTC.

A few counts support this clonotype. The chain links TRBV12-3 or TRBV12-4 to TRBJ1-5; possibly TRBD1 for D (5 bases). Trimming removed 2 bases at V and 4 bases at J, with 12 bases between. The CDR3 is 15 amino acids. CDR3 amino acids: CASSLRGETNQPQHF. The CDR3 coding sequence is TGTGCCAGCAGTTTAAGAGGGGAGACAAATCAGCCCCAGCATTTT.

This clonotype was found once. V gene TRBV28 combines with J gene TRBJ2-4; 9 bases are a match to TRBD1. This CDR3 contains 14 residues. The germline CDR1 and CDR2 sequences are MDHEN and SYDVKM. Trimming removed 7 bases from V and 7 bases from J; junction bases left unmatched: 8. The CDR3 loop reads CASTDRGSWNIQYF. The CDR3 DNA reads TGTGCCAGCACTGACAGGGGGAGTTGGAACATTCAGTACTTC.

DNA of the CDR3: TGTGCCAGCAGTTACTCCGGGTTACGCTCCTACGAGCAGTACTTC. This codes for CASSYSGLRSYEQYF. The chain is built from TRBV6-6 and TRBJ2-7; D is ambiguous. Germline values: CDR1 MNHNY, CDR2 SVGAGI (reference sequence). The V gene lost 0 bases and the J gene lost 0 bases, with 9 bases spanning the gap. CDR3 length: 15 amino acids.

This clonotype has a count of ten or more. The chain recombines TRBV5-6 with TRBJ2-7; 10 nucleotides match TRBD2. This CDR3 contains 18 residues. The germline V gene encodes CDR1 SGHDT and CDR2 YYEEEE. With V trimmed by 4 bases and J by 2 bases, 15 bases remained unmatched. CDR3 region: CASSTTTTSSGRTYEQYF. CDR3 sequence (DNA): TGTGCCAGCAGCACGACAACGACCTCTAGCGGGAGAACCTACGAGCAGTACTTC. The full variable domain, its missing parts supplied by reference TRBV5-6 and TRBJ2-7, is DAGVTQSPTHLIKTRGQQVTLRCSPKSGHDTVSWYQQALGQGPQFIFQYYEEEERQRGNFPDRFSGHQFPNYSSELNVNALLLGDSALYLCASSTTTTSSGRTYEQYFGPGTRLTVT.

The table lists this clonotype with many counts. V gene TRBV12-5 combines with J gene TRBJ2-5, with 9 bases matching TRBD1. The CDR3 totals 15 residues. CDR1 is LGHNT and CDR2 is FRNRAP in the germline V gene. V trimming: 3 bases; J trimming: 2 bases; junction bases outside the gene matches: 4. The CDR3 DNA reads TGTGCTAGTGGTTTACTGACAGGGGGACAAGAGACCCAGTACTTC. It translates to CASGLLTGGQETQYF.

This clonotype was counted ten times or more. The chain couples TRBV6-1 to TRBJ2-4; 8 nucleotides match TRBD2. The CDR3 loop spans 17 amino acids. V lost 6 bases and J lost 3; bases outside the gene matches: 13. Germline V gene lookup returns CDR1 MNHNS and CDR2 SASEGT. The CDR3 protein is CASSNRGLGVHKNIQYF. The CDR3 DNA sequence: TGTGCCAGCAGCAACCGGGGACTAGGGGTGCACAAAAACATTCAGTACTTC.

This clonotype occurred a few times. This chain connects TRBV4-1 to TRBJ2-7; D gene uncertain. This CDR3 comprises 15 residues. CDR1 MGHRA and CDR2 YSYEKL come from the germline V gene. V lost 0 bases to trimming and J lost 2 bases, with 11 bases between them. CDR3 sequence: CASSQDGQDPYEQYF. CDR3 sequence (DNA): TGCGCCAGCAGCCAAGATGGCCAGGATCCCTACGAGCAGTACTTC.

The chain joins TRBV5-1 to TRBJ2-1; a weak D match, TRBD2 (6 bases). Germline V gene lookup returns CDR1 SGHRS and CDR2 YFSETQ. The CDR3 contains 16 residues. With 2 bases removed from V and 3 bases from J, the gap between germline ends came to 15 bases. The CDR3: CASSLVGSGNYNEQFF. The CDR3 DNA is TGCGCCAGCAGCTTAGTTGGTAGCGGAAACTACAATGAGCAGTTCTTC. The complete variable domain, with remaining parts taken from reference TRBV5-1 and TRBJ2-1, reads KAGVTQTPRYLIKTRGQQVTLSCSPISGHRSVSWYQQTPGQGLQFLFEYFSETQRNKGNFPGRFSGRQFSNSRSEMNVSTLELGDSALYLCASSLVGSGNYNEQFFGPGTRLTVL.

The gene calls are TRBV5-4 and TRBJ2-7; D might be TRBD2 (5 bases). The germline CDR1 and CDR2 sequences are SGHNT and YYREEE (reference sequence). Trimming removed 4 bases from V and 0 bases from J, with 11 bases in between. CDR3 length: 14 amino acids. CDR3 DNA sequence: TGTGCCAGCAGCGTGCCGGGGTACTCCTACGAGCAGTACTTC. Its translation: CASSVPGYSYEQYF.

This clonotype was observed a handful of times. The chain couples TRBV9 to TRBJ2-1, with 16 bases aligning to TRBD2. The CDR3 has 18 amino acids. V was pared by 2 bases and J by 4 bases, with 6 bases of the junction left unmatched. The germline CDR1 and CDR2 sequences are SGDLS and YYNGEE. Here the CDR3 reads CASSVGTSGRARYNEQFF. The CDR3, as DNA: TGTGCCAGCAGCGTTGGGACTAGCGGGAGGGCCCGGTACAATGAGCAGTTCTTC.

The chain couples TRBV7-3 to TRBJ2-1; D call uncertain. Germline CDR1 SGHTA, CDR2 FQGTGA. The CDR3 runs to 13 residues. V was pared by 6 bases and J by 5 bases, with 11 bases between. The CDR3 DNA follows: TGTGCCAGCAGGGCAGACCCGAACAATGAGCAGTTCTTC. Its protein is CASRADPNNEQFF.

On this clonotype itself: This may be a read error, as it is one base from a much larger clone. The chain employs TRBV4-1 and TRBJ2-4; the D gene is possibly TRBD1 (6 bases). The J call may be mistaken, given a closer DNA end match to TRBJ2-7. CDR3 size: 14 residues. Germline V lookup: CDR1 MGHRA, CDR2 YSYEKL. The CDR3 loop is CASSRISGACEQYF. The DNA for the CDR3 is TGCGCCAGCAGCCGCATCTCAGGGGCCTGCGAGCAGTACTTC.

In its sample, this clonotype was seen a few times. The chain links TRBV25-1 to TRBJ2-5; 7 nucleotides agree with TRBD1. Germline V lookup: CDR1 MGHDK, CDR2 SYGVNS. The V gene end was trimmed by 4 bases and the J gene end by 4 bases; junction bases not matched to a gene: 9. The CDR3 loop spans 15 amino acids. The DNA for the CDR3 is TGTGCCAGCAGTGGAGGAGAGGGGGCTTTAGAGACCCAGTACTTC. It is translated as CASSGGEGALETQYF.

This clonotype came up a few times. CDR3 region: CASSTSQGTEQFF. The CDR3 DNA reads as TGTGCCAGCAGTACGTCACAGGGGACTGAGCAGTTCTTC. The chain combines TRBV12-3 or TRBV12-4 with TRBJ2-1, with TRBD1 matching 7 bases. This CDR3 contains 13 residues. Trimming removed 5 bases from V and 9 bases from J; junction bases left unmatched: 7.

The V and J genes are TRBV11-3 and TRBJ2-1; 7 bases fit TRBD1. Germline CDR1 SGHNT, CDR2 YENEEA. The trim removed 5 bases at V and 1 base at J, leaving 8 bases unmatched. This CDR3 contains 16 residues. CDR3 sequence (DNA): TGTGCCAGCAGCCCCGAGGGGGCTAGGTCCTACAATGAGCAGTTCTTC. Its translation is CASSPEGARSYNEQFF.

This clonotype appeared a few times. V usage is TRBV30 and J usage is TRBJ1-5; tentative D call: TRBD1 (5 bases). The length of the CDR3 is 15 residues. CDR1 is GTSNPN, CDR2 SVGIG, per germline (reference sequence). V lost 1 base and J lost 0, with 10 bases in between. In nucleotides, the CDR3 is TGTGCCTGGAGTGCGGGACTGGTTAGCAATCAGCCCCAGCATTTT. This sequence encodes CAWSAGLVSNQPQHF.

The chain combines TRBV12-3 or TRBV12-4 with TRBJ2-4; tentatively, D is TRBD2 (5 bases). Trimming took off 4 bases at V and 6 bases at J, with 16 bases between the two ends. This CDR3 comprises 15 residues. The CDR3 loop reads CASSSAGVWGNIQYF. DNA of the CDR3: TGTGCCAGCAGTTCCGCCGGGGTGTGGGGAAACATTCAGTACTTC.

The genes are TRBV6-2 or TRBV6-3 and TRBJ2-7; D is possibly TRBD1 (6 bases). The end of the DNA fits TRBJ2-5 better, so the J call may be wrong. The germline CDR1 and CDR2 sequences are MNHEY and SVGEGT. The CDR3 loop spans 14 amino acids. The CDR3 DNA follows: TGTGCCAGCAGTCAGGGACAAGGAGTTGAGACCCAGTACTTC. This codes for CASSQGQGVETQYF.

The chain joins TRBV5-1 to TRBJ2-4, with D possibly TRBD1 on 5 matching bases. CDR1 is SGHRS, CDR2 YFSETQ, per germline. The CDR3 contains 11 residues. V lost 0 bases, J lost 13 bases, and 8 bases lay in between. The CDR3 loop reads CASSLEQVQYF. CDR3 nucleotide sequence: TGCGCCAGCAGCTTGGAACAGGTGCAGTACTTC.

The table lists this clonotype with a few counts. CDR3 protein: CASSDGVTEAFF. For the CDR3, the DNA is TGTGCCAGCAGTGATGGGGTTACTGAAGCTTTCTTT. The chain carries TRBV2 and TRBJ1-1; no reliable D call. The length of the CDR3 is 12 residues. Trimming removed 3 bases from V and 5 bases from J, with 7 bases in between. CDR1 is SNHLY, CDR2 FYNNEI, per germline.

This clonotype was seen a few times. The V call is TRBV11-2, the J call TRBJ2-4; 8 bases are a match to TRBD2. J gave up 5 bases and V 3 bases, and 12 bases lay outside the gene matches. The CDR3 loop spans 17 amino acids. Germline CDR1 is SGHAT and CDR2 is FQNNGV. The CDR3 coding sequence is TGTGCCAGCAGCTTCGGGGGCGGGAGGACCGGGCAAAACATTCAGTACTTC. As protein: CASSFGGGRTGQNIQYF.

This clonotype was picked up a small number of times. V gene TRBV10-1 combines with J gene TRBJ1-5, with TRBD1 matching 10 bases. The CDR3 runs 15 residues. Germline CDR1 WNHNN, CDR2 SYGVQD (reference sequence). With V trimmed by 8 bases and J by 7 bases, 11 bases remained unmatched. In DNA, the CDR3 is TGCGCCAGCGAAGACAGGGGGCCCTTCCGCCAGCCCCAGCATTTT. It translates to CASEDRGPFRQPQHF.

A few counts support this clonotype. The rearrangement joins TRBV6-2 or TRBV6-3 to TRBJ2-7; the D gene is possibly TRBD2 (5 bases). Germline loops: CDR1 MNHEY, CDR2 SVGEGT. The CDR3 runs 15 residues. Trimming removed 6 bases at V and 10 bases at J, with 25 bases between. The CDR3 is CASRRATGAGSAQYF. Written as DNA, the CDR3 is TGTGCCAGCAGGAGGGCGACGGGTGCAGGTAGTGCCCAGTACTTC.